The 3 T cell receptor beta chains listed next were all sequenced from one sample in a study of T cell repertoires in cytomegalovirus infection. Their target antigens are unknown. A single record per CDR3 protein comes from TCRdb applying MiXCR to the reads. The table shows roughly 990,000 distinct CDR3 sequences, with about a third occurring only once. Source: cultured CD8+ T cells from PBMCs, taken from culture after CMV antigen stimulation. The source is a human donor in good health (CMV status not recorded). Some clones in this sample may be carry-over from other donors' samples.

In DNA form, the CDR3 reads TGTGCCAGCAGTCCGGGTTTTAATGAAAAACTGTTTTTT. Its translation is CASSPGFNEKLFF. The chain has TRBV6-5 and TRBJ1-4; no definite D call. Per germline, CDR1 MNHEY and CDR2 SVGAGI. Trimming shortened V by 5 bases and J by 4 bases, and 8 bases separated the two germline ends. The CDR3 is 13 residues long.

This clonotype was seen many times. The chain has TRBV7-9 and TRBJ2-3, with TRBD2 matching over 13 bases. The V gene's germline CDR1 is SEHNR and CDR2 FQNEAQ (reference sequence). Germline trimming cut 4 bases from V and 2 bases from J; bases unmatched to any gene: 3. This CDR3 has 16 residues. The CDR3 loop is CASSWGLAGTTDTQYF. In nucleotides, the CDR3 is TGTGCCAGCAGCTGGGGACTAGCGGGGACCACAGATACGCAGTATTTT.

This clonotype was detected many times. The V and J genes are TRBV7-8 and TRBJ2-1, with no clear D. The CDR3 spans 16 residues. Germline assignment: CDR1 SGHVS and CDR2 FQNEAQ. Between the trimmed V and J ends, which lost 4 bases and 4 bases, there was a span of 17 bases. CDR3 in DNA: TGTGCCAGCAGCTCGACCGGCAGCCTCTATTACAATGAGCAGTTCTTC. It specifies CASSSTGSLYYNEQFF. Looking up the rest from reference TRBV7-8 and TRBJ2-1 gives the full variable domain: GAGVSQSPRYKVAKRGQDVALRCDPISGHVSLFWYQQALGQGPEFLTYFQNEAQLDKSGLPSDRFFAERPEGSVSTLKIQRTQQEDSAVYLCASSSTGSLYYNEQFFGPGTRLTVL.